Each of the 4 T cell receptor beta chains below was sequenced from the same sample in a study of OX40 agonist ivuxolimab in advanced cancers. Library creation used the immunoSEQ multiplex PCR assay. The source is immuneACCESS, and TCRdb retained only in-frame sequences with V and J called. Part of the clones is not carried over; for the studies checked, unresolved V genes explain less than half of this, and the remainder is unexplained. The sample data list approximately 100,000 clones, and around nine tenths of these were observed just once. The ten largest clones capture roughly 0.52% of the sample. Sequencing used CD4+ or CD8+ T cells sorted from blood, obtained in a trial of the OX40 agonist ivuxolimab. These receptors were obtained from an adult with an advanced solid tumor such as melanoma, head and neck, liver or kidney cancer.

The J gene is TRBJ2-5, the V gene TRBV18, with 9 bases lining up with TRBD1. The CDR3 covers 15 residues. V gave up 0 bases and J gave up 5 bases; unmatched junction bases: 4. Germline V CDR1 and CDR2: KGHSH, LQKENI. In DNA form, the CDR3 reads TGTGCCAGCTCACCACCAACAGGGGGCGCGGAGACCCAGTACTTC. It specifies CASSPPTGGAETQYF.

The chain carries TRBV6-6 and TRBJ1-1; D is ambiguous. CDR1 and CDR2 from the germline V gene are MNHNY and SVGAGI (reference sequence). Trimming took 6 bases from V and 3 from J, leaving 11 bases between them. The CDR3 is made up of 13 amino acids. The CDR3 sequence is CASSFPVDTEAFF. CDR3 nucleotide sequence: TGTGCCAGCAGCTTCCCGGTGGACACTGAAGCTTTCTTT.

This clone appeared a single time. This chain uses TRBV18 with TRBJ2-2; possible D gene TRBD2, 7 bases. V was shortened by 6 bases and J by 4 bases, with 18 bases between the two germline ends. Germline CDR1 KGHSH, CDR2 LQKENI. The CDR3 length is 16 residues. The CDR3 spells CASSPTGGLGTGELFF. Here the CDR3 DNA reads TGTGCCAGCTCCCCAACCGGGGGGCTGGGCACCGGGGAGCTGTTTTTT.

V is TRBV7-2 and J is TRBJ1-1, with D maybe TRBD1 (6 bases). The CDR3 consists of 13 residues. Per the germline V gene, CDR1 is SGHTA and CDR2 is FQGNSA. Trimming removed 3 bases at V and 10 bases at J, with 15 bases between. This CDR3 reads CASSLDRGGSAFF. CDR3 bases: TGTGCCAGCAGCTTGGACAGAGGAGGATCAGCTTTCTTT.